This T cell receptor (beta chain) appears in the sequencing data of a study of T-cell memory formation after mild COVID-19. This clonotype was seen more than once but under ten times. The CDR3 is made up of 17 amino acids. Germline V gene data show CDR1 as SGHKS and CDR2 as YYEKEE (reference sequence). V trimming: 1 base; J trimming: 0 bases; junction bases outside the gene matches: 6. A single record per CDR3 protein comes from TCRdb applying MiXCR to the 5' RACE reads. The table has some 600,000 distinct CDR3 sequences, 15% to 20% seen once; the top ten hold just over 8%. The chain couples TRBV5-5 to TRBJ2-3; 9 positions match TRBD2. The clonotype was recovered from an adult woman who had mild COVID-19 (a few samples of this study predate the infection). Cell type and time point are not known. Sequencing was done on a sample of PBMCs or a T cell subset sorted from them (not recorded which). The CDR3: CASSLSLLAGSTDTQYF. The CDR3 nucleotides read TGTGCCAGCAGCTTGTCTCTGCTAGCGGGGAGCACAGATACGCAGTATTTT.